One sample yielded the 6 T cell receptor beta chains listed below, sequenced in a study of blood T cell repertoires in COVID-19. The method was immunoSEQ multiplex PCR; TCRdb's version includes in-frame clones alone and lacks a portion of them. The table has 400,000 to 450,000 clones, around 89% seen once. Sequencing was performed on peripheral blood. All receptors derive from a woman aged 40-49 years with COVID-19, enrolled during active disease.

The V and J genes are TRBV5-1 and TRBJ2-2; 7 nucleotides agree with TRBD1. With V trimmed by 2 bases and J by 1 base, 5 bases remained unmatched. Per the germline V gene, CDR1 is SGHRS and CDR2 is YFSETQ. The CDR3 is made up of 16 amino acids. CDR3: CASSLWTGRNTGELFF. CDR3 in DNA: TGCGCCAGCAGCTTATGGACAGGAAGGAACACCGGGGAGCTGTTTTTT.

J is TRBJ2-5 and V is TRBV18; 8 bases align to TRBD1. Trimming took 3 bases from V and 3 from J; bases not matched to a gene: 3. The CDR3 has 14 residues. Per germline, CDR1 KGHSH and CDR2 LQKENI. The CDR3: CASSPNRGKETQYF. CDR3 coding DNA: TGTGCCAGCTCACCGAACAGGGGGAAAGAGACCCAGTACTTC.

Only one count was recorded for this clone. The chain couples TRBV9 to TRBJ2-2; D is unresolved. The germline V gene has CDR1 SGDLS and CDR2 YYNGEE. Trimming pared 0 bases from V and 5 bases from J, leaving 8 bases between. The CDR3 contains 14 residues. The CDR3: CASSVVALTGELFF. The CDR3 bases are TGTGCCAGCAGCGTAGTGGCCTTGACCGGGGAGCTGTTTTTT.

In DNA, the CDR3 is TGCGCCAGCAGCCAGAACCTAGGGGCGCGAGAGACCCAGTACTTC. Translation: CASSQNLGARETQYF. This chain links TRBV4-3 with TRBJ2-5, with TRBD1 as a possible D gene (5 bases). The germline CDR1 and CDR2 sequences are LGHNA and YSLEER. The V gene lost 3 bases and the J gene lost 4 bases, with 15 bases spanning the gap. The CDR3 covers 15 residues.

The chain employs TRBV24-1 and TRBJ2-1, with TRBD2 identical over 10 bases. V gave up 4 bases and J gave up 6 bases; unmatched junction bases: 2. The CDR3 spans 14 residues. The germline CDR1 and CDR2 sequences are KGHDR and SFDVKD. The CDR3 DNA follows: TGTGCCACCAGTGAGAGCGGGAGGGCCAATGAGCAGTTCTTC. Its protein is CATSESGRANEQFF.

The table lists this clone with a count of one. The V and J genes are TRBV5-1 and TRBJ2-5; 9 nucleotides agree with TRBD1. This CDR3 contains 16 residues. V shed 0 bases, J shed 3 bases, and the junction held 6 bases outside the gene matches. Germline V gene sequence: CDR1 SGHRS, CDR2 YFSETQ. The CDR3 DNA sequence: TGCGCCAGCAGCTTGGGGGGGACAGGGATTAAAGAGACCCAGTACTTC. Translation: CASSLGGTGIKETQYF.